The sequence of this T cell receptor beta chain was determined in a study of T cells after yellow fever vaccination. Study observations and caveats: Post-booster samples contained most primary-vaccination clones (around 96% CD4, almost 90% CD8).

Remarks on this clonotype: The antigen is undetermined.

This CDR3 contains 13 residues. With 6 bases clipped from V and 5 bases from J, the junction kept 6 bases outside the gene matches. Germline CDR1 and CDR2: SGHTA and FQGNSA. MiXCR, applied by TCRdb to the 5' RACE reads, yields one record per CDR3 protein. The sample yields more than 80,000 distinct CDR3 sequences, roughly 6% seen once. Sequenced here: CD8+ T cells sorted from PBMCs, sampled 10 days after the yellow fever booster vaccination. The chain couples TRBV7-2 to TRBJ2-7, with TRBD1 identical over 8 bases. The receptor's source is a young man who received the YFV17D yellow fever vaccine. This CDR3 is CASSSMTGDEQYV. The CDR3 DNA follows: TGTGCCAGCAGTTCTATGACAGGGGACGAGCAGTACGTC.